What follows are 14 T cell receptor beta chains derived from one specimen sequenced in a study of T cell responses to AZD1222 COVID-19 vaccine. The table came from immunoSEQ multiplex PCR; TCRdb's copy has only in-frame clones and leaves some out. The repertoire holds some 85,000 clones, with 91% as singletons. The sequenced sample was peripheral blood, obtained on day 0 of AZD1222 vaccination. The receptors originated from an adult in good health.

The chain joins TRBV19 to TRBJ1-4; TRBD1 might be the D (5 bases). CDR1 and CDR2 (germline): LNHDA, SQIVND (reference sequence). The CDR3 extends over 14 amino acids. V lost 3 bases and J 8 bases, leaving 13 bases between the germline ends. The CDR3 spells CASSMLGDREKLFF. In DNA, the CDR3 is TGTGCCAGTAGTATGCTTGGTGACAGAGAAAAACTGTTTTTT.

The chain carries TRBV6-5 and TRBJ2-1, with D perhaps TRBD2 (6 bases). V lost 0 bases to trimming and J lost 7 bases, with 10 bases between them. Germline CDR1 reads MNHEY; CDR2 reads SVGAGI. The CDR3 has 14 amino acids. Here the CDR3 DNA reads TGTGCCAGCAGTTACTCGTGGACTACTAATGAGCAGTTCTTC. Residues: CASSYSWTTNEQFF.

The CDR3 region is CASSEASGPYNEQFF. CDR3 bases: TGTGCCAGCAGTGAAGCCTCGGGACCTTACAATGAGCAGTTCTTC. This chain uses TRBV6-1 with TRBJ2-1; D might be TRBD1 or TRBD2, each matching 5 bases. The germline V gene has CDR1 MNHNS and CDR2 SASEGT. Trimming cost V 0 bases and J 4 bases, with 10 bases left between them. CDR3 length equals 15 residues.

The chain uses TRBV6-6 and TRBJ2-2, with 8 bases matching TRBD1. The germline gives CDR1 MNHNY, CDR2 SVGAGI (reference sequence). The ends lost 8 bases at V and 5 bases at J; junction bases unmatched: 4. This CDR3 contains 13 residues. The CDR3: CASSTGGTGELFF. The DNA for the CDR3 is TGTGCCAGCTCAACAGGGGGGACCGGGGAGCTGTTTTTT.

V is TRBV7-2 and J is TRBJ2-7; the D gene is possibly TRBD2 (6 bases). V gave up 2 bases and J gave up 1 base, with 12 bases separating them. CDR3 length equals 15 residues. Germline CDR1 reads SGHTA; CDR2 reads FQGNSA. DNA of the CDR3: TGTGCCAGCAGCTTAATAACGGGAGCGTCCTACGAGCAGTACTTC. Amino acids: CASSLITGASYEQYF. Variable domain in full (rest from reference TRBV7-2 and TRBJ2-7): GAGVSQSPSNKVTEKGKDVELRCDPISGHTALYWYRQSLGQGLEFLIYFQGNSAPDKSGLPSDRFSAERTGGSVSTLTIQRTQQEDSAVYLCASSLITGASYEQYFGPGTRLTVT.

The genes are TRBV12-3 or TRBV12-4 and TRBJ2-7, with D unclear. V lost 6 bases, J lost 3 bases, and 6 bases lay in between. This CDR3 comprises 11 residues. The CDR3 is CASSSYYEQYF. DNA for the CDR3: TGTGCCAGCAGCTCATACTACGAGCAGTACTTC.

The genes are TRBV3-1 (or the pseudogene TRBV3-2) and TRBJ2-7, with D possibly matching TRBD2 (6 bases). The CDR3 runs 14 residues. Germline V lookup: CDR1 LGHDT, CDR2 YNNKEL (reference sequence). V lost 3 bases, J lost 2 bases, and 11 bases lay in between. CDR3 protein: CASSQGTAPYEQYF. CDR3 coding DNA: TGTGCCAGCAGCCAGGGGACTGCCCCCTACGAGCAGTACTTC.

The CDR3 sequence is CAWSVMVVGNEQFF. For the CDR3, the DNA is TGTGCCTGGAGTGTAATGGTAGTGGGAAATGAGCAGTTCTTC. This chain joins TRBV30 and TRBJ2-1; D is unclear. The V gene's germline CDR1 is GTSNPN and CDR2 SVGIG (reference sequence). The CDR3 has 14 amino acids. V was shortened by 0 bases and J by 7 bases, with 13 bases between the two germline ends.

The chain uses TRBV11-3 and TRBJ2-5; perhaps TRBD2 as D (5 bases). Germline loops: CDR1 SGHNT, CDR2 YENEEA. V was trimmed by 6 bases and J by 1 base, leaving 15 bases between them. The CDR3 consists of 15 residues. The CDR3 loop is CASSIDPGTQETQYF. The CDR3 DNA reads TGTGCCAGCAGTATCGATCCGGGAACCCAAGAGACCCAGTACTTC.

V and J are TRBV18 and TRBJ1-4; D not certain. Germline CDR1 KGHSH, CDR2 LQKENI. Trimming removed 3 bases from V and 7 bases from J, with 12 bases in between. This CDR3 comprises 14 residues. CDR3 in amino acids: CASSPVKVAEKLFF. In DNA form, the CDR3 reads TGTGCCAGCTCACCCGTAAAGGTAGCTGAAAAACTGTTTTTT. The variable domain in full, with the rest retrieved from reference TRBV18 and TRBJ1-4, is NAGVMQNPRHLVRRRGQEARLRCSPMKGHSHVYWYRQLPEEGLKFMVYLQKENIIDESGMPKERFSAEFPKEGPSILRIQQVVRGDSAAYFCASSPVKVAEKLFFGSGTQLSVL.

The rearrangement joins TRBV19 to TRBJ2-3; 8 bases match TRBD2. The CDR3 extends over 16 amino acids. V lost 5 bases to trimming and J lost 2 bases; unmatched junction nucleotides: 9. Germline V gives CDR1 LNHDA, CDR2 SQIVND (reference sequence). The CDR3 spells CASSFRAGALTDTQYF. The CDR3 region has the DNA TGTGCCAGTAGTTTCCGAGCGGGGGCCCTCACAGATACGCAGTATTTT.

The rearrangement joins TRBV18 to TRBJ1-3; TRBD1 aligns across 7 bases. The CDR3 is made up of 14 amino acids. Trimming at V came to 2 bases and at J to 3 bases, leaving 1 base not matched to a gene. Germline CDR1 KGHSH, CDR2 LQKENI. CDR3 sequence: CASSPGTVGNTIYF. CDR3 coding DNA: TGTGCCAGCTCACCAGGGACAGTTGGAAACACCATATATTTT.

This chain links TRBV14 with TRBJ1-4; D is perhaps TRBD1 (5 bases). V was pared by 1 base and J by 8 bases, with 11 bases between. The germline gives CDR1 SGHDN, CDR2 FVKESK. There are 14 residues in the CDR3. The CDR3 DNA is TGTGCCAGCAGCCAAGGACAGTTTTGGGAAAAACTGTTTTTT. As protein: CASSQGQFWEKLFF.

This chain uses TRBV29-1 with TRBJ1-5; D gene ambiguous. Trimming removed 7 bases at V and 0 bases at J, with 10 bases between. CDR3 length: 13 residues. Germline-derived CDR1 and CDR2 are SQVTM and ANQGSEA. The CDR3, as DNA: TGCAGCGCCGGAGGCAATAGCAATCAGCCCCAGCATTTT. Its protein is CSAGGNSNQPQHF.